These 27 T cell receptor beta chains share one sample of origin, sequenced in a study of cytomegalovirus exposure and HLA in healthy donors. PCR involved 60 Vbeta and 13 Jbeta primers. Using immunoSEQ multiplex PCR, the repertoire was profiled, and TCRdb retains in-frame clones only, with some absent. The table shows roughly 78,000 clones, with 55% to 75% occurring only once. The sample was PBMCs. The receptors shown here come from a man aged 25-45 years in good health and CMV-seropositive.

The rearrangement links TRBV27 to TRBJ2-1, with 10 bases matching TRBD2. The CDR3 consists of 15 residues. The junction had 9 bases not matched to a gene; V was cut back by 1 base and J by 12 bases. The V gene's germline CDR1 is MNHEY and CDR2 SMNVEV (reference sequence). The CDR3 is CASSLLASGGAGQFF. The CDR3 coding sequence is TGTGCCAGCAGTTTATTGGCTAGCGGGGGTGCGGGGCAGTTCTTC.

V and J are TRBV14 and TRBJ2-7; 7 bases are a match to TRBD1. This CDR3 contains 15 residues. V lost 4 bases and J lost 0; bases outside the gene matches: 6. CDR1 and CDR2 (germline): SGHDN, FVKESK. The CDR3 bases are TGTGCCAGCAGCCCGCGGACAGGCAGCTCCTACGAGCAGTACTTC. It specifies CASSPRTGSSYEQYF.

The V gene is TRBV5-1, the J gene TRBJ1-2; D perhaps matches TRBD1 (5 bases). The germline V gene encodes CDR1 SGHRS and CDR2 YFSETQ. The V and J ends lost 0 bases and 3 bases respectively, with 9 bases between them. The CDR3 runs 14 residues. DNA of the CDR3: TGCGCCAGCAGCTTGGGGGGCAGGGACTATGGCTACACCTTC. Protein product: CASSLGGRDYGYTF.

J is TRBJ1-2 and V is TRBV7-8; 7 bases fit TRBD1. The ends lost 3 bases at V and 3 bases at J; junction bases unmatched: 10. The CDR3 is 16 amino acids. CDR1 is SGHVS and CDR2 is FQNEAQ in the germline V gene. The DNA for the CDR3 is TGTGCCAGCAGCTTGAAGGGGACAGTCAAGGACTATGGCTACACCTTC. This sequence encodes CASSLKGTVKDYGYTF.

V is TRBV27 and J is TRBJ1-5; perhaps TRBD1 as D (5 bases). The V gene's germline CDR1 is MNHEY and CDR2 SMNVEV (reference sequence). The CDR3 spans 15 residues. The germline V and J ends were trimmed by 5 bases and 0 bases, with 11 bases remaining between them. CDR3 coding DNA: TGTGCCAGCAGTGCCTACAGGAATAGCAATCAGCCCCAGCATTTT. It codes for CASSAYRNSNQPQHF.

The J gene is TRBJ2-7, the V gene TRBV2, with 11 bases that match TRBD2. The V segment lost 6 bases and the J segment 4 bases; nucleotides outside the gene matches: 8. CDR1 SNHLY and CDR2 FYNNEI come from the germline V gene. The CDR3 runs to 15 residues. The CDR3 DNA reads TGTGCCAGCAGGGAACCTAGCGGGAGGAATTACGAGCAGTACTTC. Encoded protein: CASREPSGRNYEQYF. The entire variable domain, with the rest obtained from reference TRBV2 and TRBJ2-7, is as follows: EPEVTQTPSHQVTQMGQEVILRCVPISNHLYFYWYRQILGQKVEFLVSFYNNEISEKSEIFDDQFSVERPDGSNFTLKIRSTKLEDSAMYFCASREPSGRNYEQYFGPGTRLTVT.

This clone has more than one count but fewer than ten. The V call is TRBV27, the J call TRBJ1-2; the match to TRBD1 covers 8 bases. Germline V gives CDR1 MNHEY, CDR2 SMNVEV (reference sequence). V lost 5 bases, J lost 4 bases, and 6 bases stayed unmatched. CDR3 size: 14 residues. This CDR3 is CASSPDRDLYGYTF. The CDR3 DNA sequence: TGTGCCAGCAGTCCGGACAGGGACCTCTATGGCTACACCTTC.

The chain couples TRBV28 to TRBJ1-5, with TRBD1 matching over 7 bases. Germline CDR1 is MDHEN and CDR2 is SYDVKM. The CDR3 consists of 14 residues. V was pared by 5 bases and J by 4 bases, with 5 bases of the junction left unmatched. CDR3 sequence reads: CASSPGTANQPQHF. CDR3 DNA sequence: TGTGCCAGCAGTCCCGGGACAGCAAATCAGCCCCAGCATTTT.

This clone was picked up one time. This chain's CDR3 is CASSSGSLLGNTIYF. As DNA, the CDR3 is TGTGCCAGCAGTTCCGGGAGCCTATTAGGAAACACCATATATTTT. The chain employs TRBV6-5 and TRBJ1-3; D remains ambiguous. CDR1 and CDR2 (germline): MNHEY, SVGAGI. The CDR3 sequence is 15 residues long. V was shortened by 4 bases and J by 4 bases, with 14 bases between the two germline ends.

The chain uses TRBV4-1 and TRBJ1-2, with TRBD1 identical over 7 bases. Germline lookup yields CDR1 MGHRA and CDR2 YSYEKL. This CDR3 contains 15 residues. Trimming cost V 1 base and J 6 bases; bases outside gene matches: 8. CDR3 DNA sequence: TGCGCCAGCAGCCAAGTCGGACAGGCCCCGGATGGCTACACCTTC. It is translated as CASSQVGQAPDGYTF.

V and J are TRBV5-1 and TRBJ1-2; 10 positions match TRBD1. The CDR3 length is 14 residues. Germline-derived CDR1 and CDR2 are SGHRS and YFSETQ. With V trimmed by 4 bases and J by 2 bases, 2 bases remained unmatched. The CDR3 bases are TGCGCCAGCAGCCCGGGACAGGGGAACTATGGCTACACCTTC. This gives the protein CASSPGQGNYGYTF. The full variable domain, completed using reference TRBV5-1 and TRBJ1-2, is KAGVTQTPRYLIKTRGQQVTLSCSPISGHRSVSWYQQTPGQGLQFLFEYFSETQRNKGNFPGRFSGRQFSNSRSEMNVSTLELGDSALYLCASSPGQGNYGYTFGSGTRLTVV.

This clone has just a few counts. The chain couples TRBV9 to TRBJ2-5, with a tentative D call TRBD2 (6 bases). Germline V gene lookup returns CDR1 SGDLS and CDR2 YYNGEE. This CDR3 has 15 amino acids. V gave up 1 base and J gave up 10 bases, with 20 bases separating them. Here the CDR3 reads CASSVSEGPSGDQYF. CDR3 sequence (DNA): TGTGCCAGCAGCGTATCGGAGGGGCCCTCCGGGGACCAGTACTTC.

The chain joins TRBV7-2 to TRBJ2-4; 7 bases align to TRBD1. V shed 5 bases, J shed 0 bases, and the junction held 7 bases outside the gene matches. The CDR3 totals 16 residues. From germline, CDR1 is SGHTA and CDR2 FQGNSA. This chain's CDR3 is CASSPRQGRAKNIQYF. CDR3 sequence (DNA): TGTGCCAGCAGCCCGAGACAGGGTCGAGCCAAAAACATTCAGTACTTC.

The chain couples TRBV5-1 to TRBJ1-1, with 9 bases matching TRBD1. Germline trimming cut 5 bases from V and 8 bases from J; bases unmatched to any gene: 13. There are 15 residues in the CDR3. Germline V gene sequence: CDR1 SGHRS, CDR2 YFSETQ. The CDR3 reads CASSLGRDRVPEAFF. CDR3 coding DNA: TGCGCCAGCAGTCTGGGTCGGGACAGGGTCCCCGAAGCTTTCTTT.

The chain employs TRBV29-1 and TRBJ1-1; D is possibly TRBD1 (5 bases). Germline lookup yields CDR1 SQVTM and CDR2 ANQGSEA. With 1 base removed from V and 7 bases from J, the gap between germline ends came to 10 bases. This CDR3 comprises 12 residues. The CDR3 loop is CSVEGTLGEAFF. CDR3 nucleotide sequence: TGCAGCGTTGAAGGGACACTGGGTGAAGCTTTCTTT. Based on the CDR3 plus reference TRBV29-1 and TRBJ1-1, the full variable domain is SAVISQKPSRDICQRGTSLTIQCQVDSQVTMMFWYRQQPGQSLTLIATANQGSEATYESGFVIDKFPISRPNLTFSTLTVSNMSPEDSSIYLCSVEGTLGEAFFGQGTRLTVV.

V is TRBV6-4 and J is TRBJ2-3; TRBD2 agrees at 10 bases. Germline values: CDR1 MRHNA, CDR2 SNTAGT. This CDR3 contains 16 residues. Germline trimming cut 0 bases from V and 2 bases from J; bases unmatched to any gene: 2. The DNA for the CDR3 is TGTGCCAGCAGTGACTCTAGCGGGGGGCACACAGATACGCAGTATTTT. Amino acid sequence: CASSDSSGGHTDTQYF.

Only a few counts were recorded for this clone. The CDR3 reads CSVEGQGIIKTQYF. The CDR3 region has the DNA TGCAGCGTTGAGGGGCAGGGGATTATAAAGACCCAGTACTTC. The chain couples TRBV29-1 to TRBJ2-5; TRBD1 is a possible D gene (6 bases). The CDR3 covers 14 residues. Germline V gene data show CDR1 as SQVTM and CDR2 as ANQGSEA. Trimming left V 3 bases short and J 6 bases short, with 17 bases between.

The chain joins TRBV5-1 to TRBJ1-6; 7 bases align to TRBD1. Germline assignment: CDR1 SGHRS and CDR2 YFSETQ. CDR3 length: 15 residues. Trimming removed 4 bases from V and 10 bases from J; junction bases left unmatched: 11. Here the CDR3 reads CASSPITGDGSPLHF. Here the CDR3 DNA reads TGCGCCAGCAGCCCTATAACAGGGGACGGCTCACCCCTCCACTTT.

This clone was observed a handful of times. The CDR3: CASGGREQYF. CDR3 DNA: TGTGCCAGCGGCGGGAGGGAGCAGTACTTC. The chain links TRBV9 to TRBJ2-7; TRBD2 agrees at 8 bases. J gave up 7 bases and V 7 bases, and 1 base lay outside the gene matches. There are 10 residues in the CDR3. Germline lookup yields CDR1 SGDLS and CDR2 YYNGEE.

This clone was picked up a small number of times. V is TRBV7-8 and J is TRBJ2-1; weak D call: TRBD2 (6 bases). Trimming cost V 0 bases and J 7 bases, with 16 bases left between them. Germline lookup yields CDR1 SGHVS and CDR2 FQNEAQ. There are 16 residues in the CDR3. DNA of the CDR3: TGTGCCAGCAGCTTAGCTAGGACGGGAGTTACAAATGAGCAGTTCTTC. Translating it yields CASSLARTGVTNEQFF.

This clone is a singleton in its sample. The genes are TRBV27 and TRBJ1-2, with D unresolved. CDR1 and CDR2 from the germline V gene are MNHEY and SMNVEV (reference sequence). Trimming removed 5 bases at V and 0 bases at J, with 13 bases between. CDR3 length equals 15 residues. DNA of the CDR3: TGTGCCAGCAGTCCCTACCCTACGACTAACTATGGCTACACCTTC. Encoded protein: CASSPYPTTNYGYTF.

J is TRBJ2-1 and V is TRBV7-9; TRBD2 aligns across 12 bases. The CDR3 has 17 residues. The J segment lost 6 bases and the V segment lost 5 bases, leaving 11 bases of the junction unmatched. Germline CDR1 is SEHNR and CDR2 is FQNEAQ (reference sequence). This CDR3 is CASSPNRWTSGTNEQFF. DNA for the CDR3: TGTGCCAGCAGCCCAAATCGATGGACTAGCGGGACCAATGAGCAGTTCTTC.

This rearrangement joins TRBV4-2 to TRBJ2-2; a weak D match, TRBD2 (5 bases). The CDR3 extends over 11 amino acids. V lost 8 bases and J lost 7, with 8 bases in between. Germline assignment: CDR1 LGHNA and CDR2 YNFKEQ. CDR3 coding DNA: TGTGCCAGCTTGAGCGGCGGGGAGCTGTTTTTT. As protein: CASLSGGELFF.

The sample holds one count of this clone. CDR3 sequence (DNA): TGCAGTGCGGCGGCGACAGGGGGTGAGCCCCAGCATTTT. Residues: CSAAATGGEPQHF. The chain employs TRBV29-1 and TRBJ1-5, with 9 bases identical to TRBD1. CDR1 is SQVTM and CDR2 is ANQGSEA in the germline V gene. This CDR3 has 13 residues. Variable domain in full (rest from reference TRBV29-1 and TRBJ1-5): SAVISQKPSRDICQRGTSLTIQCQVDSQVTMMFWYRQQPGQSLTLIATANQGSEATYESGFVIDKFPISRPNLTFSTLTVSNMSPEDSSIYLCSAAATGGEPQHFGDGTRLSIL.

A few counts support this clone. This chain links TRBV4-3 with TRBJ2-5, with a weak D call TRBD2 (6 bases). Between the trimmed V and J ends, which lost 0 bases and 5 bases, there was a span of 13 bases. The CDR3 loop spans 15 amino acids. Germline V lookup: CDR1 LGHNA, CDR2 YSLEER. The CDR3 nucleotides are TGCGCCAGCAGCCAAGAGGGGTTGGGGGGTGAGACCCAGTACTTC. Translating it yields CASSQEGLGGETQYF.

The chain recombines TRBV5-1 with TRBJ2-3; the D gene is possibly TRBD1 (9 bases). Trimming removed 7 bases at V and 5 bases at J, with 29 bases between. This CDR3 is built from 18 residues. Germline loops: CDR1 SGHRS, CDR2 YFSETQ. In DNA form, the CDR3 reads TGCGCCAGCCGCCAGACAGGGGGAAGTTCTGCGGGGGGAGATACGCAGTATTTT. This encodes CASRQTGGSSAGGDTQYF.

The CDR3 coding sequence is TGTGCCAGCAGTTTATTATTGGTGGAGGTGGGACATCACTATGGCTACACCTTC. This sequence encodes CASSLLLVEVGHHYGYTF. The rearrangement uses TRBV28 and TRBJ1-2; the D gene is possibly TRBD1 (6 bases). V lost 1 base and J lost 3, with 21 bases in between. Germline V gives CDR1 MDHEN, CDR2 SYDVKM. The CDR3 spans 18 residues.